This T cell receptor (beta chain) was sequenced during a study of T-cell memory formation after mild COVID-19. Study context: TCR clustering was largely donor specific.

This clonotype was recorded many times. TCRdb independently ran MiXCR on the 5' RACE reads; one entry per CDR3 protein. The table shows under 300,000 distinct CDR3 sequences, with roughly 15% occurring only once. The source is a man younger than 35 who had mild COVID-19 (a few samples of this study predate the infection). Cell type and time point are not known. Source material: PBMCs or a T cell subset sorted from them (not recorded which).

DNA of the CDR3: TGCGCCAGCAGCCAGGCAAAGGGGACAGACGGAGAGACCCAGTACTTC. This sequence encodes CASSQAKGTDGETQYF. This chain links TRBV4-1 with TRBJ2-5; 7 nucleotides align to TRBD1. The CDR3 is made up of 16 amino acids. Trimming cost V 3 bases and J 4 bases; bases outside gene matches: 11. Per the germline V gene, CDR1 is MGHRA and CDR2 is YSYEKL.